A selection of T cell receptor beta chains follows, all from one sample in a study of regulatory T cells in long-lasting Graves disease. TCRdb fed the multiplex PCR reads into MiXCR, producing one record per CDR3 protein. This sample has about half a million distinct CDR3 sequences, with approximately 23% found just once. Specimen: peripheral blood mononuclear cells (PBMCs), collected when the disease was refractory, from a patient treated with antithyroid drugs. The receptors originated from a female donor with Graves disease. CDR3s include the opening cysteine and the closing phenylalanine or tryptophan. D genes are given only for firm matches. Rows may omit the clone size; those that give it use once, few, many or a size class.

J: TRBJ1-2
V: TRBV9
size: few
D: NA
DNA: TGTGCCAGCAGCGATACTGACAGTAACTATGGCTACACCTTC
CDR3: CASSDTDSNYGYTF

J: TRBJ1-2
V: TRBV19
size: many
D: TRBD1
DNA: TGTGCCAGTAGACCGACAGGGGGAAGTCATGGCTACACCTTC
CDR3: CASRPTGGSHGYTF

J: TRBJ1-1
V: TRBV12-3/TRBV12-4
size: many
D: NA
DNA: TGTGCCAGCAGTTTTATCCCCCTGCCTAACCTGAACACTGAAGCTTTCTTT
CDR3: CASSFIPLPNLNTEAFF

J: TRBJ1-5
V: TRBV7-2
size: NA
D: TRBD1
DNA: TGTGCCAGCAGCCTCCAGGGGGGGCCCCAGCATTTT
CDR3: CASSLQGGPQHF

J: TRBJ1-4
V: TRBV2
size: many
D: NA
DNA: TGTGCCAGCCACCAGGGAGTGGGCGAAAAACTGTTTTTT
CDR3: CASHQGVGEKLFF

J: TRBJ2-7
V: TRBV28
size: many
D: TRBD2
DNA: TGTGCCAGCACCCCCCGCGGCGGGAGGGTATACGAGCAGTACTTC
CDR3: CASTPRGGRVYEQYF

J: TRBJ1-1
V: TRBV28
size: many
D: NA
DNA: TGTGCCAGCAGTTTGATGGGGCGGACTGAAGCTTTCTTT
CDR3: CASSLMGRTEAFF

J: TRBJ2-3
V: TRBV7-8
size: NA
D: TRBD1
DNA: TGTGCCAGCAGCCCCGGGACAGGGCGCGCCGGGGGCACAGATACGCAGTATTTT
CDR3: CASSPGTGRAGGTDTQYF

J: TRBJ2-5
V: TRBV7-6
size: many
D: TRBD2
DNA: TGTGCCAGCAGCTTAGCGACTAGCGGGCCCCATAGCCGGTGGGAGACCCAGTACTTC
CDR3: CASSLATSGPHSRWETQYF

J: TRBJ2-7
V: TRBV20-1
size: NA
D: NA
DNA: TGCAGTGCTAGGACGGCAGGTTTCCCCTACGAGCAGTACTTC
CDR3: CSARTAGFPYEQYF

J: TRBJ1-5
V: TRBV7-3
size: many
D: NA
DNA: TGTGCCAGCAGCTCACCATACAGGGTGGGCAGCCAGCCCCAGCATTTT
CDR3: CASSSPYRVGSQPQHF

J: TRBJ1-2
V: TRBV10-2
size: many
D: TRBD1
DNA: TGCGCCAGCAGTGATTCACGCAGACAGGGGGCTTATGGCTACACCTTC
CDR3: CASSDSRRQGAYGYTF

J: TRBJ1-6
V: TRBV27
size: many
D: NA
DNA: TGTGCCAGCAGTTTAGAAGTGACAGCTAATTCACCCCTCCACTTT
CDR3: CASSLEVTANSPLHF

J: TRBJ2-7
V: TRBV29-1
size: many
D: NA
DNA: TGCAGCGTTGAAGAGGGAGAATACGAGCAGTACTTC
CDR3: CSVEEGEYEQYF

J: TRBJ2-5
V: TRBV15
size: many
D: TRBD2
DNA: TGTGCCACCAGTCTAGCGGGAGGGGCGGAGACCCAGTACTTC
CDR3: CATSLAGGAETQYF

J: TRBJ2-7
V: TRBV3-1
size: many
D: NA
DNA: TGTGCCAGCACACAGCGGGCCTCGTCCGACGAGCAGTACTTC
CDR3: CASTQRASSDEQYF

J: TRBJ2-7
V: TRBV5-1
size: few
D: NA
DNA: TGCGCCAGCACCTGGGGGACCTCCTACGAGCAGTACTTC
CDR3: CASTWGTSYEQYF

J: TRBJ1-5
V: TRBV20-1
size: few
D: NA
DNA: TGCAGTGCTAGAGAAGGGGACTATAGCAATCAGCCCCAGCATTTT
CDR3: CSAREGDYSNQPQHF

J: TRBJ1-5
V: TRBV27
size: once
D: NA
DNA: TGTGCCAGCAGTTTACGGGGGTGGAGCAGGGGTGATCAGCCCCAGCATTTT
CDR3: CASSLRGWSRGDQPQHF

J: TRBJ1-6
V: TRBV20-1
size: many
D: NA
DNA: TGCAGTGCTAGTCCCTCAGGAGGGGAGAATTCACCCCTCCACTTT
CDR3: CSASPSGGENSPLHF

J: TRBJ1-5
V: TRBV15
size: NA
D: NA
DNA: TGTGTCACCAGCAGAGAATCCCCGGGACGTCAGCCCCAGCATTTT
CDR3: CVTSRESPGRQPQHF

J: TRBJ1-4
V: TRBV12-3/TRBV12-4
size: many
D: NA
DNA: TGTGCCAGCAGTTTAGCGCTAGGGTCGGGGCTGTTTTTT
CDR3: CASSLALGSGLFF

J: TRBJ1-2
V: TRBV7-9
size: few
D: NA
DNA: TGTGCCAGCAGCCCACCGGACAGCACTAACTATGGCTACACCTTC
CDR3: CASSPPDSTNYGYTF

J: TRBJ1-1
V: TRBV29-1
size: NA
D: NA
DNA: TGCAGCGCATGGGCCCGGAACACTGAAGCTTTCTTT
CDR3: CSAWARNTEAFF

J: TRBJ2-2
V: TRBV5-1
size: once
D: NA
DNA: TGCGCCAGCAGCTTGGTTTTGGGAGCCTCCACCGGGGAGCTGTTTTTT
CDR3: CASSLVLGASTGELFF

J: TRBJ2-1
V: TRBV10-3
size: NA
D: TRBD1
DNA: TGTGCCAGCATCCACCGGGACAGGGTGCTCAATGAGCAGTTCTTC
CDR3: CASIHRDRVLNEQFF

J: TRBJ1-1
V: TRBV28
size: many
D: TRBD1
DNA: TGTGCCACTACCCCAGGGGGGGGGCCTGGCACTGAAGCTTTCTTT
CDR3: CATTPGGGPGTEAFF